The entry that follows covers one T cell receptor beta chain sequence. Its antigen remains unidentified. Base qualities are missing; no much larger clone stands one base away. This sample is part of a study of blood T cell repertoires in COVID-19 (dated by TCRdb to about 2020). Regarding the study in general: The collaborator samples originated in the United States, Italy and Spain and spanned the acute and convalescent phases of COVID-19. The material from the prospective study consisted of cDNA or gDNA derived from T cells, B-cell-depleted T cells, or PBMCs. Subjects who had been exposed to COVID-19, were actively infected with it, or had recovered from it provided the deeply sampled blood TCRbeta repertoires that made up the dataset. A freely available public database, intended as a resource for researchers studying the immune response to SARS-CoV-2, is where the repertoires were released. The samples were drawn from two sources: the first 160 participants of the ongoing ImmuneRACE study, and about 1,300 subjects contributed by 6 global collaborators. A de-identified subject ID, COVID-19 status, age in years and sex were almost always included in the sample metadata. HLA class I and class II types, where available, came from metadata supplied by the sample provider rather than from assay-based typing. Beyond this particular receptor, the publication reports: The quantity of clinical and demographic metadata differed by source and by participant and was supplied without curation.

Trimmed from V: 3 bases; trimmed from J: 6 bases; junction bases lacking a gene match: 10. CDR1 SGHRS and CDR2 YFSETQ are derived from the germline V gene. The CDR3 goes from the cysteine to the phenylalanine over 16 residues. The entry retains the CDR3 DNA only, 48 bases that are in frame from base 1. TCRbeta CDR3 regions were amplified from genomic DNA by means of the immunoSEQ Assay, a bias-controlled multiplex PCR. In the source study's methods: The number of nucleated cells in each sample was estimated from the amplification of reference gene primers within the assay. To quantify the absolute abundance of each unique TCRbeta CDR3 rearrangement, sequence reads were collapsed and filtered. For each sample, productive Simpson clonality was calculated as the square root of Simpson's diversity index over productive rearrangements. What TCRdb holds here is the immuneACCESS table cut down to in-frame rearrangements. Part of the clones is not present; checked against another copy, under half of the missing clones reflect an unresolved V gene, and the others are unexplained. V and J calls and clone size are as listed in that table; D and trimming were resolved from the DNA. Within this sample are 250,000 to 350,000 clones, with around 85% of them counted one time only. Roughly 1.5% of the sample is held by the ten biggest clonotypes.

One collaborating source in Seattle enrolled patients while the patients were actively infected and followed the patients over time throughout the course of disease. Collaborating institutions collected whole blood in K2EDTA tubes following their own protocols. For TCRbeta analysis, collaborators shipped samples in one of three forms: frozen whole blood, isolated PBMCs, or DNA extracted from either of those sample types. Sequencing input: peripheral blood. The chain links TRBV5-1 with TRBJ2-3; 10 central nucleotides agree with TRBD2. The sequence came from a human donor with COVID-19, enrolled during active disease. The donor label of this sample is uncertain. Read as DNA, the sequence is TGCGCCAGCAGCTCCACCCTAGCGGGAGTGGCGGATACGCAGTATTTT. Translated, this gives CASSSTLAGVADTQYF. Outside the CDR3, residues come from the reference TRBV5-1 and TRBJ2-3 proteins, so the full variable domain is: KAGVTQTPRYLIKTRGQQVTLSCSPISGHRSVSWYQQTPGQGLQFLFEYFSETQRNKGNFPGRFSGRQFSNSRSEMNVSTLELGDSALYLCASSSTLAGVADTQYFGPGTRLTVL.